The 15 T cell receptor beta chains given below trace back to one sample, sequenced in a study of T cell repertoires in cytomegalovirus infection. TCRdb re-derived calls from the reads in MiXCR, one entry per CDR3 protein. Among around 330,000 distinct CDR3 sequences listed, roughly 15% were seen once. The sequencing sample was made of PBMCs. These receptors all stem from a human donor in good health (CMV status not recorded). Some clones in this sample may be carry-over from other donors' samples.

This chain uses TRBV10-3 with TRBJ2-1; 7 bases match TRBD2. Germline V gene sequence: CDR1 ENHRY, CDR2 SYGVKD. The CDR3 is 14 residues long. Losses at the gene ends were 8 bases for V and 4 bases for J; bases not matched to a gene: 8. Here the CDR3 DNA reads TGTGCCATCCAGGGCGGGGGTCGTTACAATGAGCAGTTCTTC. This sequence encodes CAIQGGGRYNEQFF.

The chain recombines TRBV20-1 with TRBJ1-2; D not resolved. Deletions cut 1 base from V and 5 bases from J, with 14 bases between. The CDR3 is made up of 14 amino acids. Looked up from germline, CDR1 is DFQATT and CDR2 is SNEGSKA (reference sequence). The DNA for the CDR3 is TGCAGTGCTAGAGCAACGGGGTTAGAATATGGCTACACCTTC. It encodes CSARATGLEYGYTF.

Many counts were recorded for this clonotype. This chain connects TRBV7-9 to TRBJ1-3; D might be TRBD1 (5 bases). The ends were cut back, 1 base at V and 1 base at J, with 14 bases in the middle. This CDR3 contains 17 residues. Per the germline V gene, CDR1 is SEHNR and CDR2 is FQNEAQ (reference sequence). The CDR3 sequence: CASSLGGTWKSGNTIYF. The DNA for the CDR3 is TGTGCCAGCAGCTTAGGGGGCACATGGAAATCTGGAAACACCATATATTTT.

With respect to this clonotype: At one boundary the junction diverges from the germline segment, which might be a read error. The chain is built from TRBV11-1 and TRBJ1-1; D remains unclear. Germline assignment: CDR1 SGHAT and CDR2 FQDESV (reference sequence). The CDR3 contains 13 residues. This CDR3 is CATSLGGGTEAFF. The CDR3 DNA is TGTGCCACCAGCTTAGGTGGCGGCACTGAAGCTTTCTTT.

The V gene is TRBV6-5, the J gene TRBJ1-4; TRBD1 aligns across 10 bases. The CDR3 extends over 17 amino acids. The junction had 11 bases not matched to a gene; V was cut back by 2 bases and J by 8 bases. CDR1 and CDR2 (germline): MNHEY, SVGAGI. For the CDR3, the DNA is TGTGCCAGCAGTTACCTTCGGGGGGGACAGGGGAAGGAAAAACTGTTTTTT. It encodes CASSYLRGGQGKEKLFF.

This clonotype appeared many times. The chain recombines TRBV7-2 with TRBJ1-2; D is undetermined. V was shortened by 1 base and J by 6 bases, with 9 bases between the two germline ends. The CDR3 spans 13 residues. CDR1 and CDR2 (germline): SGHTA, FQGNSA. CDR3 amino acids: CASSLDPGNGYTF. CDR3 DNA: TGTGCCAGCAGCTTAGACCCAGGAAATGGCTACACCTTC.

This clonotype appeared many times. This chain connects TRBV10-3 to TRBJ1-3; D uncertain. Germline-derived CDR1 and CDR2 are ENHRY and SYGVKD. The CDR3 length is 15 residues. With 6 bases removed from V and 0 bases from J, the gap between germline ends came to 12 bases. The CDR3, as DNA: TGTGCCATCAGCGAATCTATCCACTCTGGAAACACCATATATTTT. Its translation is CAISESIHSGNTIYF.

This clonotype was seen more than once but under ten times. The rearrangement links TRBV2 to TRBJ1-4; the D is unclear. V lost 2 bases, J lost 5 bases, and 12 bases lay in between. The CDR3 has 15 amino acids. CDR1 SNHLY and CDR2 FYNNEI come from the germline V gene. This chain's CDR3 is CASSEWAGPNEKLFF. DNA of the CDR3: TGTGCCAGCAGTGAATGGGCAGGACCAAATGAAAAACTGTTTTTT.

The chain is built from TRBV28 and TRBJ1-1; TRBD1 is a possible D gene (5 bases). Germline-derived CDR1 and CDR2 are MDHEN and SYDVKM. The CDR3 totals 14 residues. V lost 4 bases to trimming and J lost 9 bases, with 18 bases between them. CDR3 protein: CASSSSPGKGKAFF. The CDR3 nucleotides read TGTGCCAGCAGTTCGTCTCCAGGGAAAGGGAAAGCTTTCTTT.

This clonotype appeared many times. This rearrangement joins TRBV15 to TRBJ2-1; D may be TRBD2 (5 bases). With 1 base removed from V and 7 bases from J, the gap between germline ends came to 17 bases. Germline-derived CDR1 and CDR2 are LNHNV and YYDKDF (reference sequence). The CDR3 covers 16 residues. DNA for the CDR3: TGTGCCACCAGCAGAGTCCTTTCAGGAGGTCAAAATGAGCAGTTCTTC. This translates into CATSRVLSGGQNEQFF.

This clonotype appeared a few times. The chain combines TRBV15 with TRBJ2-2, with D possibly matching TRBD2 (5 bases). Trimming shortened V by 3 bases and J by 6 bases, and 11 bases separated the two germline ends. The CDR3 is 14 residues long. Per the germline V gene, CDR1 is LNHNV and CDR2 is YYDKDF (reference sequence). The DNA of the CDR3 is TGTGCCACCAGCAGTGGTGAGCGGTCCGGGGAGCTGTTTTTT. The encoded protein is CATSSGERSGELFF.

This chain links TRBV20-1 with TRBJ1-2, with 11 nucleotides matching TRBD1. V lost 0 bases to trimming and J lost 7 bases; unmatched junction nucleotides: 13. Germline loops: CDR1 DFQATT, CDR2 SNEGSKA (reference sequence). This CDR3 has 17 amino acids. Written as DNA, the CDR3 is TGCAGTGCTAGAGATTTAAGGACGGACAGGGGGCTGGCTGGCTACACCTTC. Translated: CSARDLRTDRGLAGYTF.

In its sample, this clonotype was seen many times. The chain couples TRBV7-2 to TRBJ2-1, with 12 positions matching TRBD2. Germline V gene lookup returns CDR1 SGHTA and CDR2 FQGNSA. The junction had 5 bases not matched to a gene; V was cut back by 2 bases and J by 0 bases. The CDR3 is 18 amino acids. The CDR3 DNA is TGTGCCAGCAGCTTACCTAGCGGGGGGGCAGACTCCTACAATGAGCAGTTCTTC. Amino acid sequence: CASSLPSGGADSYNEQFF.

The chain uses TRBV5-1 and TRBJ2-1, with 10 nucleotides matching TRBD2. V lost 2 bases and J lost 7; bases outside the gene matches: 6. Germline assignment: CDR1 SGHRS and CDR2 YFSETQ. The CDR3 runs 15 residues. The CDR3 region is CASSLSLAGPNEQFF. The CDR3 bases are TGCGCCAGCAGCTTATCACTAGCGGGGCCAAATGAGCAGTTCTTC.

The chain uses TRBV10-2 and TRBJ2-7; D remains ambiguous. Germline values: CDR1 WSHSY, CDR2 SAAADI. V lost 3 bases and J 3 bases, leaving 15 bases between the germline ends. CDR3 length equals 15 residues. CDR3 amino acids: CASSDTVSDRYEQYF. For the CDR3, the DNA is TGCGCCAGCAGTGATACGGTGAGCGACCGCTACGAGCAGTACTTC.